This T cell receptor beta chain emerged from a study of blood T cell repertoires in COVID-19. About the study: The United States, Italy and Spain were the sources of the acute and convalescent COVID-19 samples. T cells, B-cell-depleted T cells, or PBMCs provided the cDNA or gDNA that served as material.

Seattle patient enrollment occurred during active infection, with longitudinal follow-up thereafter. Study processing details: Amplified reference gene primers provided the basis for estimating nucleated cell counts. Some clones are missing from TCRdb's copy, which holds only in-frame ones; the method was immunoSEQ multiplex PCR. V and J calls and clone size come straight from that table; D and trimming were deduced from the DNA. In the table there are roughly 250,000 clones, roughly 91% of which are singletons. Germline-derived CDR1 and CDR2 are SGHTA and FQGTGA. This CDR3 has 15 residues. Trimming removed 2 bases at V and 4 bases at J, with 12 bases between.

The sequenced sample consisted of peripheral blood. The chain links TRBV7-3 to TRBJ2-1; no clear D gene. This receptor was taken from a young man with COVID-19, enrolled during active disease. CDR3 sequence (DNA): TGTGCCAGCAGCTTATATGGGCAGGCATACAATGAGCAGTTCTTC. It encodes CASSLYGQAYNEQFF.